The rows below give T cell receptor beta chains drawn from one sample of a study of spatial heterogeneity in lung cancer. TCRdb processed the 5' RACE reads anew with MiXCR; each CDR3 protein has one entry. The table shows around 2,500 distinct CDR3 sequences, with about 2% occurring only once. The source material was normal lung tissue next to the tumor, sampled at surgery. These receptors originate from a male donor with early-stage non-small cell lung cancer. The CDR3 runs from the conserved cysteine through the conserved F or W. Each record gives: J gene, V gene, CDR3 protein.

>TRBJ2-3|TRBV7-9
CASSSSRSDTQYF
>TRBJ2-2|TRBV11-2
CASSLYSGGELFF
>TRBJ2-1|TRBV7-2
CASSLGQGQRYNEQFF
>TRBJ1-1|TRBV9
CASSVGGYGTEAFF
>TRBJ2-1|TRBV24-1
CATSDFSGGYSYNEQFF
>TRBJ1-2|TRBV29-1
CSVGSTGVGDTF
>TRBJ2-3|TRBV6-2/TRBV6-3
CAASIALADTQYF
>TRBJ2-2|TRBV3-1
CASSQSAGTSHTGELFF
>TRBJ2-5|TRBV20-1
CSAKTGAETQYF
>TRBJ1-1|TRBV20-1
CSAPGPSQEEAFF
>TRBJ1-1|TRBV5-1
CASSSSPGQSWHTEAFF
>TRBJ1-6|TRBV9
CASSVEYCNSPLHF
>TRBJ2-6|TRBV28
CASSFRGNTIRGANVLTF
>TRBJ2-6|TRBV4-2
CASSQESGGGLSGANVLTF
>TRBJ1-1|TRBV6-5
CASSSDTEAFF
>TRBJ2-2|TRBV24-1
CATSVRGQAGELFF
>TRBJ2-3|TRBV10-1
CASSGALTDTQYF
>TRBJ2-7|TRBV5-8
CASSGGYRDEQYF
>TRBJ2-3|TRBV12-3/TRBV12-4
CASSPDSFYRGDTQYF
>TRBJ2-5|TRBV20-1
CSARDSGLWSGTQYF
>TRBJ2-5|TRBV2
CASRSGAPETQYF
>TRBJ2-3|TRBV10-3
CAISEGGTDTQYF
>TRBJ2-7|TRBV9
CASSARPPREDEYF
>TRBJ1-5|TRBV2
CASSETARHFFF
>TRBJ1-2|TRBV29-1
CSVVRGDYGDTF
>TRBJ1-4|TRBV19
CASSTGGEKLFF
>TRBJ2-3|TRBV30
CAWSSGGGTDTQYF
>TRBJ2-5|TRBV7-9
CASSRTGETQYF
>TRBJ2-3|TRBV28
CASSSPYYTPSTSGGSTDTQYF
>TRBJ2-7|TRBV4-3
CASSQVAFRDNYEQYF
>TRBJ2-3|TRBV9
CASSLSSGGRTDTQYF
>TRBJ1-1|TRBV11-1
CASSLQGTGATEAFF
>TRBJ1-2|TRBV28
CASSGDRVVLYGYTF
>TRBJ2-1|TRBV12-3/TRBV12-4
CASSPPRGGGYNEQFF
>TRBJ1-5|TRBV27
CASSLWAGGNQPQHF
>TRBJ2-1|TRBV20-1
CSASNPGGDGNEQFF
>TRBJ2-1|TRBV4-3
CASSQQTGTGVNEQFF
>TRBJ2-5|TRBV28
CASSLFSIRTRTRVETQYF
>TRBJ2-2|TRBV24-1
CATSAGQNTGELFF
>TRBJ2-5|TRBV13
CASSLSETQYF
>TRBJ2-6|TRBV27
CASSFAGANVLTF
>TRBJ1-4|TRBV27
CASSFTGGGEKLFF
>TRBJ2-7|TRBV28
CASSRSISSGPCAYEQYF
>TRBJ2-1|TRBV12-5
CASGLGGSYNEQFF
>TRBJ1-1|TRBV3-1
CASSRVQGNTEAFF
>TRBJ2-7|TRBV6-5
CASRTGARYEQYF
>TRBJ1-2|TRBV27
CASSFWDARGYTF
>TRBJ2-5|TRBV7-2
CASSQGQAGWRETQYF
>TRBJ1-1|TRBV3-1
CASSPGETEAFF
>TRBJ2-7|TRBV5-6
CASRRRGEAYEQYF
>TRBJ2-1|TRBV5-5
CASRISGTTLNEQFF
>TRBJ2-7|TRBV29-1
CSVEDDRASSYEQYF
>TRBJ2-1|TRBV10-3
CAITKTSGGADEQFF